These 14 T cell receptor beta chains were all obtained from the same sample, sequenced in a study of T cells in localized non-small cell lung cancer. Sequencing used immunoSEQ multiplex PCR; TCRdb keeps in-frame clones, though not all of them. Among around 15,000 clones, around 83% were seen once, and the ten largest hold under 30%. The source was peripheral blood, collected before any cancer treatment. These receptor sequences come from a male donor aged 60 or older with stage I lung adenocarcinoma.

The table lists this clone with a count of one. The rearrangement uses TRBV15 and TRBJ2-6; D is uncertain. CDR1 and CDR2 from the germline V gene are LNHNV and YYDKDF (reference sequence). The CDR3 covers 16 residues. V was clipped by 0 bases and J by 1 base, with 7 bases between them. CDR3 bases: TGTGCCACCAGCAGAGATCCGAGGTCTGGGGCCAACGTCCTGACTTTC. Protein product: CATSRDPRSGANVLTF.

The CDR3 sequence: CASSWGLAGDNEQFF. DNA of the CDR3: TGTGCCAGCAGCTGGGGGCTAGCGGGAGATAATGAGCAGTTCTTC. The chain joins TRBV5-6 to TRBJ2-1, with TRBD2 matching 10 bases. Unmatched junction bases numbered 7, after V lost 3 bases and J lost 7 bases. This CDR3 has 15 residues. Germline-derived CDR1 and CDR2 are SGHDT and YYEEEE. The full variable domain, rest sourced from reference TRBV5-6 and TRBJ2-1, is DAGVTQSPTHLIKTRGQQVTLRCSPKSGHDTVSWYQQALGQGPQFIFQYYEEEERQRGNFPDRFSGHQFPNYSSELNVNALLLGDSALYLCASSWGLAGDNEQFFGPGTRLTVL.

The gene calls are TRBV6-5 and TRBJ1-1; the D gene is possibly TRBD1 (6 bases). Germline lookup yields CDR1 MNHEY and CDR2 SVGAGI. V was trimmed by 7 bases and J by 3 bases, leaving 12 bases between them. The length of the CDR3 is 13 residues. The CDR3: CASNGQMDTEAFF. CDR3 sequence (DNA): TGTGCCAGCAACGGACAGATGGACACTGAAGCTTTCTTT.

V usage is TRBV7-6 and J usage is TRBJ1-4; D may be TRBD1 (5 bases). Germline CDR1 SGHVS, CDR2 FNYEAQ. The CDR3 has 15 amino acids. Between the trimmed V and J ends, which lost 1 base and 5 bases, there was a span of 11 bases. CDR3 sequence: CASSLGGSRNEKLFF. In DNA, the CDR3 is TGTGCCAGCAGCTTAGGGGGCAGCAGAAATGAAAAACTGTTTTTT.

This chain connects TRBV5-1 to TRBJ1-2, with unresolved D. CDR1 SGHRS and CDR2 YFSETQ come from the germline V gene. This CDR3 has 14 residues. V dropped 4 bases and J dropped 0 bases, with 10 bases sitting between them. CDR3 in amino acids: CASSPAEANYGYTF. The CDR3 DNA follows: TGCGCCAGCAGCCCCGCCGAGGCTAACTATGGCTACACCTTC. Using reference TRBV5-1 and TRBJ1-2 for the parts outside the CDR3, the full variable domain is KAGVTQTPRYLIKTRGQQVTLSCSPISGHRSVSWYQQTPGQGLQFLFEYFSETQRNKGNFPGRFSGRQFSNSRSEMNVSTLELGDSALYLCASSPAEANYGYTFGSGTRLTVV.

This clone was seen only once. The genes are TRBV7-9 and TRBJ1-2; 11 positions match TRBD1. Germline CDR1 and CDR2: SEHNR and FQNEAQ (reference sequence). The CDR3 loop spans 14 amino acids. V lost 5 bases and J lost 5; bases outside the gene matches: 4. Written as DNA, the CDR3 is TGTGCCAGCAGCCCGGGGACAGGGGGGTATGGCTACACCTTC. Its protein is CASSPGTGGYGYTF. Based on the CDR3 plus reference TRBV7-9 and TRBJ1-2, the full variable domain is DTGVSQNPRHKITKRGQNVTFRCDPISEHNRLYWYRQTLGQGPEFLTYFQNEAQLEKSRLLSDRFSAERPKGSFSTLEIQRTEQGDSAMYLCASSPGTGGYGYTFGSGTRLTVV.

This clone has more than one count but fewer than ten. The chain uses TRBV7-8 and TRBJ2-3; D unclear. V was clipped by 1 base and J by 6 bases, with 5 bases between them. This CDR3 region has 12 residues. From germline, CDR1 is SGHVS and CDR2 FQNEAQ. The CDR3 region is CASSLGMDTQYF. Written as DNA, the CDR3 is TGTGCCAGCAGCTTAGGGATGGATACGCAGTATTTT.

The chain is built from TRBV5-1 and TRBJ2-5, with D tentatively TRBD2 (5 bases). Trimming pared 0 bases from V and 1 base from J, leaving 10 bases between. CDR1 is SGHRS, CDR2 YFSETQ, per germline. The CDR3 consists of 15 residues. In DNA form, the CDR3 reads TGCGCCAGCAGCTTGGGACCGCGGGTCCAAGAGACCCAGTACTTC. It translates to CASSLGPRVQETQYF.

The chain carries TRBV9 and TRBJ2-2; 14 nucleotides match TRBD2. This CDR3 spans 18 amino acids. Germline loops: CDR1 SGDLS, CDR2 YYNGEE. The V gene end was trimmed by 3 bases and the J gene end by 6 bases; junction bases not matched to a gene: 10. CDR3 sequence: CASSEWGLAGEYAGELFF. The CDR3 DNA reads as TGTGCCAGCAGCGAATGGGGACTAGCGGGAGAATACGCCGGGGAGCTGTTTTTT.

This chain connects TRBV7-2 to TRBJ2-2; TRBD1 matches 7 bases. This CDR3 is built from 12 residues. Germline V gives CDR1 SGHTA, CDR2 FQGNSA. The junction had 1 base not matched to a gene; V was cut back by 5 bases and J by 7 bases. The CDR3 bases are TGTGCCAGCAGCCAGGGGGTCGGGGAGCTGTTTTTT. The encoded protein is CASSQGVGELFF.

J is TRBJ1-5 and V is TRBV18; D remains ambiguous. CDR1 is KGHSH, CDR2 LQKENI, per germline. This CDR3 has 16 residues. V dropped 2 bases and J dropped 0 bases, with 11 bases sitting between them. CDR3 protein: CASSPGYFNSNQPQHF. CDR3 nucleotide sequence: TGTGCCAGCTCACCAGGGTATTTTAATAGCAATCAGCCCCAGCATTTT.

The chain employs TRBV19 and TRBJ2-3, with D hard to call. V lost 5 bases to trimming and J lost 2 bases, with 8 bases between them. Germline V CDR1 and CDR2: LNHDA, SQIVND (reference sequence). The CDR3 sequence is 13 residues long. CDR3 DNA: TGTGCCAGTAGTGTAGGGTACACAGATACGCAGTATTTT. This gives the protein CASSVGYTDTQYF.

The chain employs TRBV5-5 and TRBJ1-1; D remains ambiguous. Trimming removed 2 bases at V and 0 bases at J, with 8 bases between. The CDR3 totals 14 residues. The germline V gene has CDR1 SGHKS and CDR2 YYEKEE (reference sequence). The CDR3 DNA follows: TGTGCCAGCAGCTTTAGGACGATGAACACTGAAGCTTTCTTT. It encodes CASSFRTMNTEAFF.

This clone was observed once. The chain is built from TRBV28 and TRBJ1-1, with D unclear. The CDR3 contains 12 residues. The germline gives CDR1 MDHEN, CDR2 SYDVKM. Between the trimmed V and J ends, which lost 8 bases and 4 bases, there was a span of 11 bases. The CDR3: CASAGWITEAFF. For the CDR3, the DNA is TGTGCCAGCGCAGGTTGGATCACTGAAGCTTTCTTT.